The rows below give T cell receptor beta chains drawn from one sample of a study of blood T cell repertoires in COVID-19. The table came from immunoSEQ multiplex PCR; TCRdb's copy has only in-frame clones and leaves some out. The repertoire holds some 83,000 clones, with approximately 90% as singletons. The specimen sequenced was peripheral blood. The receptors shown here come from a woman of 80 years or more with active or convalescent COVID-19. The CDR3 runs from the conserved cysteine through the conserved F or W. D genes are given only for firm matches. Size is stated for part of the rows, as once, few or many counts, or as a class when the clone is expanded.

TRBV4-3	TRBJ2-1	TRBD2	-	CASSQAPSGGLSSYNEQFF	TGCGCCAGCAGCCAAGCGCCTAGCGGGGGCCTAAGCTCCTACAATGAGCAGTTCTTC
TRBV2	TRBJ1-1	TRBD1	-	CASSAGQGAVRGTEAFF	TGTGCCAGCAGTGCGGGACAGGGGGCTGTAAGGGGCACTGAAGCTTTCTTT
TRBV6-2/TRBV6-3	TRBJ2-7	-	-	CASSDQGYEQYF	TGTGCCAGCAGTGACCAGGGCTACGAGCAGTACTTC
TRBV6-1	TRBJ2-7	TRBD1	-	CASSERLGQGSYEQYF	TGTGCCAGCAGCGAACGGTTGGGACAGGGAAGCTACGAGCAGTACTTC
TRBV5-4	TRBJ2-1	TRBD2	-	CASSLSGGEQFF	TGTGCCAGCAGCTTAAGCGGGGGTGAGCAGTTCTTC
TRBV19	TRBJ1-1	TRBD1	-	CASRTGAVNTEAFF	TGTGCCAGTAGAACAGGGGCCGTGAACACTGAAGCTTTCTTT
TRBV6-2/TRBV6-3	TRBJ2-1	TRBD1	few	CASSYSKLPGTADEQFF	TGTGCCAGCAGTTACTCGAAGCTCCCTGGGACAGCGGATGAGCAGTTCTTC
TRBV7-2	TRBJ2-2	TRBD1	-	CASSNRQGTDTGELFF	TGTGCCAGCAGCAACCGACAGGGCACCGACACCGGGGAGCTGTTTTTT
TRBV7-9	TRBJ2-5	-	-	CASSYLGSGQETQYF	TGTGCCAGCAGCTACCTTGGGAGCGGACAAGAGACCCAGTACTTC
TRBV28	TRBJ1-1	-	-	CASSAKPLKLAGAFF	TGTGCCAGCAGTGCCAAGCCCCTCAAATTGGCGGGAGCTTTCTTT
TRBV4-1	TRBJ2-7	-	-	CASSQAGVAIHSYEQYF	TGCGCCAGCAGCCAAGCCGGGGTTGCGATCCACTCCTACGAGCAGTACTTC